Below, 21 T cell receptor beta chains from the same sample are listed, as sequenced in a study of blood T cell repertoires in COVID-19. TCRdb's copy holds only in-frame clones and misses some; the assay was immunoSEQ multiplex PCR. Among approximately 300,000 clones listed, around 90% were seen once. The sample consisted of peripheral blood. The receptors derive from a woman aged 25 to 39 with COVID-19, enrolled during active disease.

The V and J genes are TRBV28 and TRBJ1-5; D perhaps matches TRBD1 (6 bases). CDR3 length: 14 residues. V shed 6 bases and J shed 7 bases, with 16 bases lying between them. Germline values: CDR1 MDHEN, CDR2 SYDVKM. CDR3: CASSHGGAGQPQHF. CDR3 nucleotides: TGTGCCAGCAGCCACGGGGGGGCTGGGCAGCCCCAGCATTTT. The full variable domain, in which reference TRBV28 and TRBJ1-5 provide the parts outside the CDR3, is DVKVTQSSRYLVKRTGEKVFLECVQDMDHENMFWYRQDPGLGLRLIYFSYDVKMKEKGDIPEGYSVSREKKERFSLILESASTNQTSMYLCASSHGGAGQPQHFGDGTRLSIL.

The chain combines TRBV7-8 with TRBJ1-1; D not resolved. In germline, CDR1 is SGHVS, CDR2 FQNEAQ. V was trimmed by 0 bases and J by 6 bases, leaving 8 bases between them. There are 13 residues in the CDR3. The CDR3 DNA follows: TGTGCCAGCAGCTTAGCAGGGAGCTCTGAAGCTTTCTTT. Its translation is CASSLAGSSEAFF. The full variable domain, in which reference TRBV7-8 and TRBJ1-1 provide the parts outside the CDR3, is GAGVSQSPRYKVAKRGQDVALRCDPISGHVSLFWYQQALGQGPEFLTYFQNEAQLDKSGLPSDRFFAERPEGSVSTLKIQRTQQEDSAVYLCASSLAGSSEAFFGQGTRLTVV.

The V gene is TRBV24-1, the J gene TRBJ1-2; 9 nucleotides match TRBD1. The J segment lost 8 bases and the V segment lost 9 bases, leaving 9 bases of the junction unmatched. The germline gives CDR1 KGHDR, CDR2 SFDVKD. The CDR3 sequence is 13 residues long. The CDR3 coding sequence is TGTGCCACCGCCACGGGACAGGGAAGGGGCTACACCTTC. Protein: CATATGQGRGYTF.

J is TRBJ2-3 and V is TRBV16; TRBD1 matches at 7 bases. The length of the CDR3 is 13 residues. Losses at the gene ends were 4 bases for V and 4 bases for J; bases not matched to a gene: 2. The V gene's germline CDR1 is KGHSY and CDR2 FQNENV. The CDR3 protein is CASSRQGPDTQYF. The DNA of the CDR3 is TGTGCCAGCAGCCGACAGGGCCCAGATACGCAGTATTTT.

This clone was seen a single time. This chain joins TRBV15 and TRBJ2-3, with 9 bases aligning to TRBD1. The CDR3 is 16 amino acids. V shed 0 bases and J 4 bases; nucleotides not matched to a gene: 5. Germline CDR1 reads LNHNV; CDR2 reads YYDKDF (reference sequence). The CDR3 DNA reads as TGTGCCACCAGCAGAGACGGGACAGGGTGGTCAGATACGCAGTATTTT. As protein: CATSRDGTGWSDTQYF. The entire variable domain, with the rest obtained from reference TRBV15 and TRBJ2-3, is as follows: DAMVIQNPRYQVTQFGKPVTLSCSQTLNHNVMYWYQQKSSQAPKLLFHYYDKDFNNEADTPDNFQSRRPNTSFCFLDIRSPGLGDTAMYLCATSRDGTGWSDTQYFGPGTRLTVL.

A word on this clone: Additional DNA sequences in this sample encode the identical CDR3. The chain uses TRBV2 and TRBJ2-7; D might be TRBD2 (5 bases). This CDR3 has 12 amino acids. V was cut by 3 bases and J by 3 bases, with 6 bases left in between. From germline, CDR1 is SNHLY and CDR2 FYNNEI. DNA of the CDR3: TGTGCCAGCAGTGATGGAGGCTACGAGCAGTACTTC. Translation: CASSDGGYEQYF.

This chain joins TRBV7-3 and TRBJ1-3, with 7 positions matching TRBD1. Germline values: CDR1 SGHTA, CDR2 FQGTGA. The V segment lost 9 bases and the J segment 2 bases; nucleotides outside the gene matches: 4. The CDR3 covers 13 residues. In DNA form, the CDR3 reads TGTGCCAGTCAGACAGGGCCTGGAAACACCATATATTTT. Encoded protein: CASQTGPGNTIYF.

The V gene is TRBV27, the J gene TRBJ2-1; 11 bases align to TRBD2. The CDR3 spans 17 residues. The V gene's germline CDR1 is MNHEY and CDR2 SMNVEV (reference sequence). V lost 4 bases to trimming and J lost 0 bases; unmatched junction nucleotides: 5. CDR3: CASSSGLAEDSYNEQFF. The DNA for the CDR3 is TGTGCCAGCAGTTCGGGACTAGCGGAGGACTCCTACAATGAGCAGTTCTTC.

This chain connects TRBV6-2 or TRBV6-3 to TRBJ1-5; D possibly corresponds to TRBD1 (6 bases). Per germline, CDR1 MNHEY and CDR2 SVGEGT. The length of the CDR3 is 15 residues. V lost 6 bases and J lost 0, with 12 bases in between. The CDR3 bases are TGTGCCAGCAGCCTGGACAGTTATAGCAATCAGCCCCAGCATTTT. Protein product: CASSLDSYSNQPQHF.

The CDR3 sequence is CASGLGSGRETQYF. The CDR3 nucleotides are TGTGCTAGTGGTTTGGGATCAGGGCGGGAGACCCAGTACTTC. This rearrangement joins TRBV12-5 to TRBJ2-5, with D perhaps matching TRBD1 (5 bases). V lost 1 base and J 5 bases, leaving 11 bases between the germline ends. Germline V gene lookup returns CDR1 LGHNT and CDR2 FRNRAP. This CDR3 comprises 14 residues. The full variable domain, with the rest looked up from reference TRBV12-5 and TRBJ2-5, is DARVTQTPRHKVTEMGQEVTMRCQPILGHNTVFWYRQTMMQGLELLAYFRNRAPLDDSGMPKDRFSAEMPDATLATLKIQPSEPRDSAVYFCASGLGSGRETQYFGPGTRLLVL.

The chain recombines TRBV7-2 with TRBJ2-7, with TRBD2 matching over 8 bases. Trimming took 2 bases from V and 2 from J; bases not matched to a gene: 11. Germline loops: CDR1 SGHTA, CDR2 FQGNSA. The CDR3 is 17 amino acids. In DNA form, the CDR3 reads TGTGCCAGCAGCTTAACTAGCGGAGGGAGCTTACCCTACGAGCAGTACTTC. Its translation is CASSLTSGGSLPYEQYF. The entire variable domain, with the rest obtained from reference TRBV7-2 and TRBJ2-7, is as follows: GAGVSQSPSNKVTEKGKDVELRCDPISGHTALYWYRQSLGQGLEFLIYFQGNSAPDKSGLPSDRFSAERTGGSVSTLTIQRTQQEDSAVYLCASSLTSGGSLPYEQYFGPGTRLTVT.

The gene calls are TRBV7-9 and TRBJ2-1, with D unclear. With 6 bases removed from V and 0 bases from J, the gap between germline ends came to 6 bases. Germline V gene data show CDR1 as SEHNR and CDR2 as FQNEAQ (reference sequence). CDR3 length equals 13 residues. The CDR3 DNA follows: TGTGCCAGCAGAACGGGCTCCTACAATGAGCAGTTCTTC. Amino acids: CASRTGSYNEQFF.

The V and J genes are TRBV4-1 and TRBJ2-6; 11 bases line up with TRBD1. The V segment lost 2 bases and the J segment 2 bases; nucleotides outside the gene matches: 5. The germline V gene encodes CDR1 MGHRA and CDR2 YSYEKL. This CDR3 is 18 amino acids long. Written as DNA, the CDR3 is TGCGCCAGCAGCCAACATTGGGGACAGGGGGCTGGGGCCAACGTCCTGACTTTC. This translates into CASSQHWGQGAGANVLTF.

J is TRBJ1-6 and V is TRBV11-2, with 7 bases lining up with TRBD1. V lost 0 bases, J lost 4 bases, and 6 bases stayed unmatched. The CDR3 length is 17 residues. The germline CDR1 and CDR2 sequences are SGHAT and FQNNGV. The CDR3 sequence is CASSLDVYRGYNSPLHF. Written as DNA, the CDR3 is TGTGCCAGCAGCTTAGATGTTTACAGGGGTTATAATTCACCCCTCCACTTT.

The gene calls are TRBV29-1 and TRBJ1-2, with D unclear. CDR3 size: 13 residues. CDR1 and CDR2 (germline): SQVTM, ANQGSEA. Trimming took 6 bases from V and 6 from J, leaving 17 bases between them. The CDR3 reads CSVDTYRQDGYTF. CDR3 nucleotides: TGCAGCGTAGACACTTATCGGCAGGATGGCTACACCTTC.

The chain links TRBV5-4 to TRBJ2-7, with 10 nucleotides matching TRBD2. Losses at the gene ends were 0 bases for V and 7 bases for J; bases not matched to a gene: 1. CDR1 SGHNT and CDR2 YYREEE come from the germline V gene (reference sequence). CDR3 length: 13 amino acids. In nucleotides, the CDR3 is TGTGCCAGCAGCTTGGAGACTAGCGGGGAGCAGTACTTC. Protein: CASSLETSGEQYF.

The chain combines TRBV23-1 with TRBJ2-5; maybe TRBD2 (5 bases). TRBV23-1 is annotated as an ORF whose role is uncertain. The CDR3 has 16 amino acids. The ends were cut back, 2 bases at V and 1 base at J, with 14 bases in the middle. The CDR3 coding sequence is TGCGCCAGCAGTCAAAATCGGACGGAGGCCCAAGAGACCCAGTACTTC. It yields the protein CASSQNRTEAQETQYF.

The chain is built from TRBV2 and TRBJ2-3; 10 nucleotides agree with TRBD1. This CDR3 comprises 14 residues. Germline V gene lookup returns CDR1 SNHLY and CDR2 FYNNEI. V was pared by 5 bases and J by 3 bases, with 2 bases of the junction left unmatched. The CDR3 here is CASSRQGATDTQYF. Here the CDR3 DNA reads TGTGCCAGCAGTAGACAGGGGGCAACAGATACGCAGTATTTT.

The chain carries TRBV5-6 and TRBJ1-2; 7 nucleotides align to TRBD1. The CDR3 loop spans 14 amino acids. The germline CDR1 and CDR2 sequences are SGHDT and YYEEEE. Unmatched junction bases numbered 5, after V lost 2 bases and J lost 4 bases. CDR3 bases: TGTGCCAGCAGCTTCGGGACAGACATCTATGGCTACACCTTC. Amino acids: CASSFGTDIYGYTF.

The chain employs TRBV18 and TRBJ2-2; TRBD1 matches 8 bases. Looked up from germline, CDR1 is KGHSH and CDR2 is LQKENI. The CDR3 sequence is 15 residues long. V lost 4 bases, J lost 4 bases, and 5 bases stayed unmatched. CDR3 region: CASSLGQGGTGELFF. Written as DNA, the CDR3 is TGTGCCAGCTCACTAGGACAGGGAGGCACCGGGGAGCTGTTTTTT.

This chain links TRBV9 with TRBJ1-1; D might be TRBD1 (5 bases). This CDR3 has 16 residues. Trimming removed 2 bases at V and 0 bases at J, with 14 bases between. The germline gives CDR1 SGDLS, CDR2 YYNGEE. In DNA form, the CDR3 reads TGTGCCAGCAGCGTCAGCCCCGACAGTATGAACACTGAAGCTTTCTTT. Protein product: CASSVSPDSMNTEAFF.